This T cell receptor (beta chain) comes out of a study of a mutant IDH1 vaccine in newly diagnosed glioma. Deletions cut 0 bases from V and 0 bases from J, with 12 bases between. From germline, CDR1 is SGHDN and CDR2 FVKESK. The CDR3 is made up of 18 amino acids. Using immunoSEQ multiplex PCR, the repertoire was profiled, and TCRdb retains in-frame clones only, with some absent. The sample lists around 34,000 clones; about four fifths were seen once. Time point specified: week 23, last vaccination. Each vaccine dose was 300 ug of mutant IDH1 20-mer peptide, with topical imiquimod. A remark on this clone: Its antigen is currently unknown.

This clonotype was obtained from a man aged 35 to 55 with glioma. Sequencing used PBMCs, obtained from a glioma patient whose treatment included an IDH1 peptide vaccine. The chain uses TRBV14 and TRBJ1-6; D ambiguous. This CDR3 reads CASSQDWAVGSYNSPLHF. The CDR3, as DNA: TGTGCCAGCAGCCAAGATTGGGCTGTCGGCTCCTATAATTCACCCCTCCACTTT.